These T cell receptor beta chains were read from a single sample in a study of blood T cells in healthy people across ages. TCRdb ran MiXCR on the 5' RACE reads and lists one entry per CDR3 protein. The sample lists some 550,000 distinct CDR3 sequences; roughly 48% were seen once. Sequenced: blood. These receptors all come from a man aged 80 or over in good health. CDR3s include the opening cysteine and the closing phenylalanine or tryptophan. The D gene is left open where the match is weak. Rows give clone size only sometimes, using once, few, many, or a class for an expanded clone.

>few|TRBD1|TRBV9|TRBJ1-6
CASSTNLPGQGVSPLHF
TGTGCCAGCAGCACAAACCTCCCGGGACAGGGGGTTTCACCCCTCCACTTT
>few|-|TRBV30|TRBJ2-1
CAWSVVEPSEQFF
TGTGCCTGGAGTGTAGTGGAACCAAGTGAGCAGTTCTTC
>-|-|TRBV4-2|TRBJ2-5
CASSPLVEDEQYF
TGTGCCAGCAGCCCCTTAGTCGAAGATGAGCAGTACTTC
>-|TRBD1|TRBV25-1|TRBJ1-4
CTSSEGTGYEKLFF
TGTACCAGCAGTGAAGGGACAGGGTATGAAAAACTGTTTTTT
>-|-|TRBV9|TRBJ2-5
CASSVAGVQETQYF
TGTGCCAGCAGCGTAGCTGGAGTCCAAGAGACCCAGTACTTC
>-|-|TRBV11-2|TRBJ2-7
CASSNRDPIEQYF
TGTGCCAGCAGCAACCGGGACCCTATCGAGCAGTACTTC
>once|-|TRBV24-1|TRBJ2-5
CATSGASGEAQYF
TGTGCCACCAGTGGAGCGTCGGGAGAGGCCCAGTACTTC
>-|-|TRBV29-1|TRBJ2-6
CSVEDPARTGVLTF
TGCAGCGTTGAAGATCCCGCTAGGACGGGAGTCCTGACTTTC
>-|-|TRBV3-1|TRBJ2-3
CASSRRAADTQYF
TGTGCCAGCAGCCGGAGGGCCGCAGATACGCAGTATTTT
>-|TRBD2|TRBV20-1|TRBJ2-2
CSAHRPGLAGRGELFF
TGCAGTGCCCACAGGCCGGGACTAGCGGGAAGAGGGGAGCTGTTTTTT
>-|-|TRBV7-2|TRBJ1-1
CASSSQAGRTEAFF
TGTGCCAGCAGCTCTCAAGCGGGGAGAACTGAAGCTTTCTTT
>-|-|TRBV5-1|TRBJ2-1
CARIQDNEQFF
TGCGCCAGGATACAGGACAATGAGCAGTTCTTC
>-|-|TRBV20-1|TRBJ2-7
CSARGAFEQYF
TGCAGTGCTAGAGGAGCGTTCGAGCAGTACTTC
>-|TRBD1|TRBV6-6|TRBJ2-7
CASRWDRSSYEQYF
TGTGCCAGCAGGTGGGACAGAAGCTCCTACGAGCAGTACTTC
>-|-|TRBV6-5|TRBJ2-5
CASSPSRLRETQYF
TGTGCCAGCAGTCCCTCAAGGTTGAGGGAGACCCAGTACTTC
>few|-|TRBV6-6|TRBJ1-4
CASSYGAGVEKLFF
TGTGCCAGCAGTTATGGTGCAGGGGTTGAAAAACTGTTTTTT
>-|-|TRBV7-8|TRBJ2-1
CASSWPGSRSEQFF
TGTGCCAGCAGCTGGCCCGGGAGTAGGAGTGAGCAGTTCTTC
>-|TRBD1|TRBV29-1|TRBJ2-7
CSYRWDRDDEQYF
TGCAGCTATCGGTGGGACAGGGACGACGAGCAGTACTTC
>-|-|TRBV20-1|TRBJ2-1
CNARDRAIAAYNEQFF
TGCAATGCTAGAGATCGTGCCATAGCGGCCTACAATGAGCAGTTCTTC
>-|-|TRBV20-1|TRBJ1-3
CSHYAAGANTIYF
TGCAGCCACTACGCGGCAGGGGCAAACACCATATATTTT
>many|TRBD1|TRBV29-1|TRBJ1-2
CSVETGVYGYTF
TGCAGCGTTGAGACAGGGGTCTATGGCTACACCTTC
>-|TRBD1|TRBV4-3|TRBJ1-6
CASSQVDQGGQNSPLHF
TGCGCCAGCAGCCAAGTAGATCAGGGGGGCCAAAATTCACCCCTCCACTTT
>-|-|TRBV18|TRBJ1-1
CASSRGRDTEAFF
TGTGCCAGCTCACGGGGTCGTGACACTGAAGCTTTCTTT
>-|-|TRBV20-1|TRBJ2-7
CSANRGFAYEQYF
TGCAGTGCTAATCGGGGATTCGCCTACGAGCAGTACTTC
>few|TRBD1|TRBV5-1|TRBJ2-2
CASTVSTGTAGELFF
TGCGCCAGCACTGTTTCGACAGGGACGGCCGGGGAGCTGTTTTTT
>-|-|TRBV11-2|TRBJ2-1
CASSEGQGSYNEQFF
TGTGCCAGCAGCGAGGGGCAGGGCTCCTACAATGAGCAGTTCTTC
>few|TRBD1|TRBV7-2|TRBJ1-2
CASRRDSYGYTF
TGTGCCAGCAGACGGGACAGCTATGGCTACACCTTC
>-|TRBD2|TRBV7-9|TRBJ2-7
CASSLVPGAGGILYEQYF
TGTGCCAGCAGCTTAGTTCCCGGAGCGGGGGGGATACTCTACGAGCAGTACTTC
>few|-|TRBV29-1|TRBJ2-6
CSVTESGANVLTF
TGCAGCGTCACAGAGTCTGGGGCCAACGTCCTGACTTTC
>few|-|TRBV7-2|TRBJ2-1
CASSPHRGGGNEQFF
TGTGCCAGCAGCCCTCATAGGGGAGGGGGGAATGAGCAGTTCTTC
>-|-|TRBV29-1|TRBJ1-1
CSGRDNLNTEAFF
TGCAGCGGACGGGACAACCTAAACACTGAAGCTTTCTTT
>many|-|TRBV6-6|TRBJ1-1
CAIRSEMNTEAFF
TGTGCCATCCGAAGCGAAATGAACACTGAAGCTTTCTTT
>-|TRBD1|TRBV29-1|TRBJ1-2
CSVVGGDYGYTF
TGCAGCGTTGTAGGGGGCGACTATGGCTACACCTTC
>-|TRBD2|TRBV20-1|TRBJ2-3
CSALKGTSGEGTDTQYF
TGCAGTGCCCTCAAGGGGACTAGCGGCGAAGGCACAGATACGCAGTATTTT
>-|TRBD2|TRBV6-5|TRBJ2-3
CASSSAGGGADTQYF
TGTGCCAGCAGTTCGGCGGGGGGAGGGGCAGATACGCAGTATTTT
>-|-|TRBV20-1|TRBJ2-5
CSAREGEETQYF
TGCAGTGCTAGAGAGGGGGAAGAGACCCAGTACTTC
>few|-|TRBV29-1|TRBJ2-1
CSAGLLDEQFF
TGCAGCGCCGGACTCCTCGATGAGCAGTTCTTC
>few|TRBD1|TRBV2|TRBJ2-5
CASSEITGEETQYF
TGTGCCAGCAGTGAAATAACAGGGGAAGAGACCCAGTACTTC
>few|TRBD1|TRBV4-2|TRBJ2-7
CASSPRQGNAYEQYF
TGTGCCAGCAGCCCCCGACAGGGTAACGCCTACGAGCAGTACTTC
>-|TRBD1|TRBV3-1|TRBJ2-7
CASAFGNRGDEQYF
TGTGCCAGCGCATTCGGGAACAGGGGGGACGAGCAGTACTTC
>-|-|TRBV20-1|TRBJ1-2
CSASGGAVRSYGYTF
TGCAGTGCGTCCGGGGGGGCGGTTAGATCCTATGGCTACACCTTC
>-|TRBD1|TRBV24-1|TRBJ2-5
CATSDPKQGALRETQYF
TGTGCCACCAGTGACCCTAAACAGGGGGCGCTTCGAGAGACCCAGTACTTC
>once|-|TRBV12-3/TRBV12-4|TRBJ2-1
CASNRGGRGEQFF
TGTGCCAGCAATCGCGGGGGCCGGGGTGAGCAGTTCTTC
>-|TRBD1|TRBV4-3|TRBJ1-1
CASSRTGGKAFF
TGCGCCAGCAGCCGAACAGGGGGCAAAGCTTTCTTT
>few|TRBD2|TRBV7-3|TRBJ2-5
CASSPGTSKETQYF
TGTGCCAGCAGCCCTGGGACTAGCAAAGAGACCCAGTACTTC